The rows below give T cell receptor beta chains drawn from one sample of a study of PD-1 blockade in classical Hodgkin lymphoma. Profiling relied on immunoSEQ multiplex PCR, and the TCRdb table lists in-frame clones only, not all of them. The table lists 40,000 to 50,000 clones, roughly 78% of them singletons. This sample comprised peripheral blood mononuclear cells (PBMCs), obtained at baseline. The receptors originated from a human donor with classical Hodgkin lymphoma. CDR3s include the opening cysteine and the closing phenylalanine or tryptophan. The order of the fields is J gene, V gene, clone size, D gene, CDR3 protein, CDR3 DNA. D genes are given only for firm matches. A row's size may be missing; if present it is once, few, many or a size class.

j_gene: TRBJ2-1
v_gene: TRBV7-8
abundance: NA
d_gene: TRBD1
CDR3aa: CASSHIGRQGYEQFF
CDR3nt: TGTGCCAGCAGCCATATCGGGCGACAGGGCTATGAGCAGTTCTTC

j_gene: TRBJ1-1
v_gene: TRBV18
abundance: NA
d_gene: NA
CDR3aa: CASSPGVEGTEAFF
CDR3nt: TGTGCCAGCTCACCGGGAGTCGAGGGAACCGAAGCTTTCTTT

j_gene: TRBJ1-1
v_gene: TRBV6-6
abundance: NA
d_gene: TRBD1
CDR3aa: CASSYPQGAETEAFF
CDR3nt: TGTGCCAGCAGTTACCCGCAGGGGGCTGAGACTGAAGCTTTCTTT

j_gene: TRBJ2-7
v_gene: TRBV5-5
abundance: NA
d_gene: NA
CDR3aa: CASSLSTEQYF
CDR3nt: TGTGCCAGCAGCTTGTCAACTGAGCAGTACTTC

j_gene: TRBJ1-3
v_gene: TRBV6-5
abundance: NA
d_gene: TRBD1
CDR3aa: CASSRGQGGENTIYF
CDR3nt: TGTGCCAGCAGCCGGGGACAGGGCGGCGAAAACACCATATATTTT

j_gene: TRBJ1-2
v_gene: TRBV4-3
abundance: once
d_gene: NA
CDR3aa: CASSQEGGPSTQSYGYTF
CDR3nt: TGCGCCAGCAGCCAAGAGGGAGGACCCTCTACCCAAAGCTATGGCTACACCTTC

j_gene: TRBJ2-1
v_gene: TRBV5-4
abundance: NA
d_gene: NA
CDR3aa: CASSLLDLGSKHEQFF
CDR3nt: TGTGCCAGCAGCTTGTTAGACCTAGGTAGTAAGCATGAGCAGTTCTTC

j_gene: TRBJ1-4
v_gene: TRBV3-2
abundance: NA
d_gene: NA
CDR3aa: CASRAELFF
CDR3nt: TGTGCCAGCAGGGCTGAACTGTTTTTT

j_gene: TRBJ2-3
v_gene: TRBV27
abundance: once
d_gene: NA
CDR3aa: CASSTRTASTDTQYF
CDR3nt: TGTGCCAGCAGTACGCGGACAGCGAGCACAGATACGCAGTATTTT

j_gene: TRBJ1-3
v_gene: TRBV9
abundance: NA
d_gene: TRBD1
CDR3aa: CASSVEGQGGNTIYF
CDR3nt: TGTGCCAGCAGCGTAGAGGGACAGGGTGGAAACACCATATATTTT

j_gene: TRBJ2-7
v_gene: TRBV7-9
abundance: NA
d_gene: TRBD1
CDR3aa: CASSTGDYEQYF
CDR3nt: TGTGCCAGCAGCACAGGGGACTACGAGCAGTACTTC

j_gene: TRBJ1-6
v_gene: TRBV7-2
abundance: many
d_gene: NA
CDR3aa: CASSPSGTINSPLHF
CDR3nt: TGTGCCAGCAGCCCGTCCGGGACCATTAATTCACCCCTCCACTTT

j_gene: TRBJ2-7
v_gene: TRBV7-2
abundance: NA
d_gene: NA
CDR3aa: CASSLGARYEQYF
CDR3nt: TGTGCCAGCAGCTTAGGAGCTCGTTACGAGCAGTACTTC

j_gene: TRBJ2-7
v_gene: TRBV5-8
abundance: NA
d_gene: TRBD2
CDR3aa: CASSFYGGAYEQYF
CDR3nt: TGTGCCAGCAGCTTCTACGGGGGGGCCTACGAGCAGTACTTC

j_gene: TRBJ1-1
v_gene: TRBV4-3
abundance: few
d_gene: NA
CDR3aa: CASNRGGITEAFF
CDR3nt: TGCGCCAGCAATCGGGGAGGGATCACTGAAGCTTTCTTT

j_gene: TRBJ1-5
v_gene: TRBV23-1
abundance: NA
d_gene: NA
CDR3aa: CASSQSPGGTTLFGPQHF
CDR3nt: TGCGCCAGCAGTCAATCCCCCGGGGGCACTACCCTCTTCGGGCCCCAGCATTTT

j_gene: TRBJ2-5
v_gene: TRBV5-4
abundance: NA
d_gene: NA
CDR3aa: CASHSRELANLNEETQYF
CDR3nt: TGTGCCAGCCACTCGCGGGAACTAGCAAACCTAAACGAAGAGACCCAGTACTTC

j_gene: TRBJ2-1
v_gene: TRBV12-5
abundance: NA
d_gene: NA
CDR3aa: CASGLTPEGEQFF
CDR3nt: TGTGCTAGTGGTTTGACACCCGAGGGTGAGCAGTTCTTC

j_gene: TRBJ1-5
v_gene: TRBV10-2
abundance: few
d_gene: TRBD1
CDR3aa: CASGGTGDGGPQHF
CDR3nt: TGCGCCAGCGGGGGGACAGGGGATGGAGGGCCCCAGCATTTT

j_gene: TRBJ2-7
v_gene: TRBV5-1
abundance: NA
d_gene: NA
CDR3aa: CASRRDSNSYEQYF
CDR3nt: TGCGCCAGCAGACGGGACTCAAACTCCTACGAGCAGTACTTC

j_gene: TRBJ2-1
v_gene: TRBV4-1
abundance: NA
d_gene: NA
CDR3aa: CASSQEATSADYNEQFF
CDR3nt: TGCGCCAGCAGCCAAGAGGCTACCAGTGCGGACTACAATGAGCAGTTCTTC

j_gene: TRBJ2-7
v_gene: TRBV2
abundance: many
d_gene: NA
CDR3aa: CASRQLATYEQYF
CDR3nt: TGTGCCAGCAGGCAACTAGCAACCTACGAGCAGTACTTC

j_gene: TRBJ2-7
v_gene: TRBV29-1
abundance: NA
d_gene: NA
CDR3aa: CSVGQGFEQYF
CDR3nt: TGCAGCGTTGGGCAGGGATTCGAGCAGTACTTC

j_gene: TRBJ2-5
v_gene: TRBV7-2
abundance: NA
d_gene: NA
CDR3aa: CASSLASYSGGPTQETQYF
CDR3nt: TGTGCCAGCAGCTTAGCGTCATATTCGGGGGGCCCCACCCAAGAGACCCAGTACTTC

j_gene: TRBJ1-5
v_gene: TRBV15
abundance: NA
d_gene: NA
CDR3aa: CATNGGAGQPQHF
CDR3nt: TGTGCCACCAATGGGGGGGCGGGTCAGCCCCAGCATTTT

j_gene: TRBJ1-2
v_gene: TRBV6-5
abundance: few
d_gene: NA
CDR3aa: CASSPIGTNYGYTF
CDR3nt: TGTGCCAGCAGTCCAATTGGGACTAACTATGGCTACACCTTC

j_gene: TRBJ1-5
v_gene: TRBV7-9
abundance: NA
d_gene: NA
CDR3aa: CASSLALGQPQHF
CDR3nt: TGTGCCAGCAGCTTGGCTCTGGGTCAGCCCCAGCATTTT

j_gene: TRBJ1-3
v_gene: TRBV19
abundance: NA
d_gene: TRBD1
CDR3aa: CASSATGGHDLGNTIYF
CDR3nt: TGTGCCAGTAGTGCCACAGGGGGGCACGACCTTGGAAACACCATATATTTT

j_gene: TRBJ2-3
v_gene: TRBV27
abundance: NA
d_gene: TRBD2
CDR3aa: CASSFRAGGLDTDTQYF
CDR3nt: TGTGCCAGCAGTTTCCGAGCGGGGGGGCTAGACACAGATACGCAGTATTTT

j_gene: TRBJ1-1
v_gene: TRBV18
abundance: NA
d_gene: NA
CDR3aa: CASRTSGGPTEAFF
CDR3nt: TGTGCCAGCCGTACGTCGGGGGGGCCCACTGAAGCTTTCTTT